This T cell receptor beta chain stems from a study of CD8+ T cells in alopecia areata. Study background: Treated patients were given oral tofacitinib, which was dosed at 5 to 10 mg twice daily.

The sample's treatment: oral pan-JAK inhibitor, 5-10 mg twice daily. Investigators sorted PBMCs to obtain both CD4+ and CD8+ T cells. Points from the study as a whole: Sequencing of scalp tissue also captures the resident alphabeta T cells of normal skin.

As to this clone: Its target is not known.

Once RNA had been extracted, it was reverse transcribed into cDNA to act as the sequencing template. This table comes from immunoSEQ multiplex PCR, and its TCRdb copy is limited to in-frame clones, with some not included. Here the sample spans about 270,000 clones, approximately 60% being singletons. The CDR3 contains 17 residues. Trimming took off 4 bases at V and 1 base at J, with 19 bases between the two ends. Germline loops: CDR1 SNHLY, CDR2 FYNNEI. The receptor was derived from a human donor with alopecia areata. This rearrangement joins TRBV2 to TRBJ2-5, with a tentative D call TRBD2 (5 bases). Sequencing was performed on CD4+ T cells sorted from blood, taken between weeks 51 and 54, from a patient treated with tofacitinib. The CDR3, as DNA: TGTGCCAGCAGTGCTACCCGGCTAGCCTTTATCCAAGAGACCCAGTACTTC. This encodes CASSATRLAFIQETQYF.